The 13 T cell receptor beta chains listed next were all sequenced from one sample in a study of T-cell memory formation after mild COVID-19. One entry per CDR3 protein, called by TCRdb with MiXCR from the 5' RACE reads. This sample carries 350,000 to 500,000 distinct CDR3 sequences, approximately 19% of them seen once, and the ten largest clones take 20% to 25%. Sequencing was carried out using PBMCs or a T cell subset sorted from them (not recorded which). These receptors were obtained from a man younger than 30 who had mild COVID-19 (a few samples of this study predate the infection). Cell type and time point are not known.

This clonotype was observed a few times. This chain links TRBV4-3 with TRBJ2-7; TRBD1 matches 12 bases. Trimming removed 4 bases from V and 4 bases from J; junction bases left unmatched: 5. Germline CDR1 is LGHNA and CDR2 is YSLEER. The CDR3 consists of 15 residues. The CDR3 DNA reads TGCGCCAGCAGCCTATGGGACAGGGGGCCATACGAGCAGTACTTC. Translating it yields CASSLWDRGPYEQYF.

This clonotype occurred a few times. The chain uses TRBV5-6 and TRBJ1-1; 9 nucleotides match TRBD1. Looked up from germline, CDR1 is SGHDT and CDR2 is YYEEEE. The length of the CDR3 is 15 residues. The V segment lost 4 bases and the J segment 5 bases; nucleotides outside the gene matches: 9. DNA of the CDR3: TGTGCCAGCAGCGGAACGGGACAGGGAAATACTGAAGCTTTCTTT. Translating it yields CASSGTGQGNTEAFF.

This clonotype appeared a few times. V gene TRBV29-1 combines with J gene TRBJ1-2; no firm D call. The CDR3 length is 13 residues. From germline, CDR1 is SQVTM and CDR2 ANQGSEA. V was trimmed by 4 bases and J by 8 bases, leaving 17 bases between them. CDR3 in DNA: TGCAGCGTTGGCAGGCTACCTCGGGAAGGCTACACCTTC. Its translation: CSVGRLPREGYTF.

This clonotype showed up just a few times. The junction does not match germline at one end; this may be a read error. This chain links TRBV6-5 with TRBJ1-2; maybe TRBD1 (5 bases). The germline V gene encodes CDR1 MNHEY and CDR2 SVGAGI. This CDR3 comprises 15 residues. The CDR3 loop is CATIEWQGSNSGYTF. The CDR3 nucleotides read TGTGCCACCATCGAATGGCAGGGCTCTAACTCTGGCTACACCTTC.

This clonotype was seen more than once but under ten times. The DNA of the CDR3 is TGTGCCAGCCTAAGGCGTGCTAGCACAGATACGCAGTATTTT. Residues: CASLRRASTDTQYF. This rearrangement joins TRBV6-1 to TRBJ2-3, with unresolved D. Trimming took off 8 bases at V and 0 bases at J, with 12 bases between the two ends. This CDR3 has 14 residues. Germline CDR1 and CDR2: MNHNS and SASEGT.

The chain combines TRBV20-1 with TRBJ2-5; D is unresolved. Germline CDR1 DFQATT, CDR2 SNEGSKA (reference sequence). V was clipped by 0 bases and J by 2 bases, with 10 bases between them. CDR3 length equals 14 residues. The CDR3 loop reads CSARDSQEQETQYF. The CDR3 coding sequence is TGCAGTGCTAGAGACTCCCAGGAACAAGAGACCCAGTACTTC.

This clonotype has a handful of counts. This chain joins TRBV5-1 and TRBJ2-1, with TRBD1 matching 8 bases. Germline V gene lookup returns CDR1 SGHRS and CDR2 YFSETQ. This CDR3 region has 15 residues. The V segment lost 0 bases and the J segment 8 bases; nucleotides outside the gene matches: 7. As DNA, the CDR3 is TGCGCCAGCAGCTTGGGGCAGGGGGCTATGGATGAGCAGTTCTTC. It is translated as CASSLGQGAMDEQFF.

The chain uses TRBV18 and TRBJ1-1, with D possibly being TRBD1 (5 bases). Germline V gene data show CDR1 as KGHSH and CDR2 as LQKENI. With 1 base removed from V and 0 bases from J, the gap between germline ends came to 18 bases. This CDR3 comprises 18 residues. For the CDR3, the DNA is TGTGCCAGCTCACCACGAATCGACAGCAAATCTATGAACACTGAAGCTTTCTTT. Its translation is CASSPRIDSKSMNTEAFF.

The chain links TRBV7-2 to TRBJ2-2; D might be TRBD1 (6 bases). The germline gives CDR1 SGHTA, CDR2 FQGNSA. CDR3 size: 15 residues. V was clipped by 1 base and J by 7 bases, with 13 bases between them. In nucleotides, the CDR3 is TGTGCCAGCAGCTTAGACGGGACAATCTTCGGGGAGCTGTTTTTT. Its protein is CASSLDGTIFGELFF.

This chain's CDR3 is CASSVQGMGTDTQYF. The CDR3 bases are TGTGCCAGCAGCGTACAGGGGATGGGTACAGATACGCAGTATTTT. The V and J genes are TRBV12-3 or TRBV12-4 and TRBJ2-3, with 7 bases matching TRBD1. With V trimmed by 6 bases and J by 3 bases, 9 bases remained unmatched. This CDR3 spans 15 amino acids.

This chain connects TRBV4-1 to TRBJ2-5, with D possibly called TRBD1 or TRBD2 (5 bases each). This CDR3 has 16 amino acids. The V end was cut by 0 bases, the J end by 2 bases, with 13 bases between. The V gene's germline CDR1 is MGHRA and CDR2 YSYEKL. CDR3 sequence (DNA): TGCGCCAGCAGCCAAGAACTAGGGGAAGGGCAAGAGACCCAGTACTTC. Residues: CASSQELGEGQETQYF.

This clonotype showed up just a few times. The chain is built from TRBV2 and TRBJ2-1; D is possibly TRBD1 (5 bases). V lost 10 bases to trimming and J lost 5 bases, with 12 bases between them. CDR3 size: 12 residues. The germline V gene has CDR1 SNHLY and CDR2 FYNNEI. CDR3 protein: CAIIGVNNEQFF. Written as DNA, the CDR3 is TGTGCCATCATAGGGGTAAACAATGAGCAGTTCTTC. Together with reference TRBV2 and TRBJ2-1, the CDR3 gives the full variable domain: EPEVTQTPSHQVTQMGQEVILRCVPISNHLYFYWYRQILGQKVEFLVSFYNNEISEKSEIFDDQFSVERPDGSNFTLKIRSTKLEDSAMYFCAIIGVNNEQFFGPGTRLTVL.

This clonotype occurred a few times. The chain links TRBV5-6 to TRBJ2-1; 7 bases align to TRBD1. Trimming removed 5 bases from V and 8 bases from J; junction bases left unmatched: 10. Germline V gives CDR1 SGHDT, CDR2 YYEEEE. This CDR3 comprises 14 residues. The CDR3 sequence: CASRSRQGMYEQFF. DNA for the CDR3: TGTGCCAGCAGATCCCGACAGGGAATGTATGAGCAGTTCTTC.